This is a list of T cell receptor beta chains from one sample in a study of regulatory T cells in long-lasting Graves disease. Each CDR3 protein gets one entry after TCRdb re-called the multiplex PCR reads with MiXCR. The sample shows approximately 400,000 distinct CDR3 sequences, 20% to 25% of them seen only once. Sequencing used peripheral blood mononuclear cells (PBMCs), obtained when the disease was refractory, from a patient treated with antithyroid drugs. The receptors shown here come from a middle-aged woman with Graves disease. The CDR3 runs from the conserved cysteine through the conserved F or W. D genes are given only for firm matches. Expanded clones are given a class, and other clones once, few, many or no size at all.

j_gene | abundance | v_gene | d_gene | CDR3nt | CDR3aa
TRBJ1-4 | many | TRBV5-1 | . | TGCGCCAGCAGCTTGGATTCAACTAATGAAAAACTGTTTTTT | CASSLDSTNEKLFF
TRBJ2-3 | . | TRBV3-1 | TRBD2 | TGTGCCAGCAGCCCAAGACTAGCTCTCACAGATACGCAGTATTTT | CASSPRLALTDTQYF
TRBJ1-5 | few | TRBV19 | . | TGTGCCAGTAGTCCCTATAGAACCCGGACCCAAGAGCCCCAGCATTTT | CASSPYRTRTQEPQHF
TRBJ1-1 | few | TRBV29-1 | . | TGCAGCGCCGCGTTCGGCTCGCCCTGGGAGGCTGAAGCTTTCTTT | CSAAFGSPWEAEAFF
TRBJ2-4 | few | TRBV5-1 | TRBD2 | TGCGCCAGCTCTAGACTAGCGGGAGGGGATTCCAAAAACATTCAGTACTTC | CASSRLAGGDSKNIQYF
TRBJ2-7 | many | TRBV6-5 | . | TGTGCCAGCAGTTACTCGCCAGATTCCTACGAGCAGTACTTC | CASSYSPDSYEQYF
TRBJ1-5 | many | TRBV2 | . | TGTGCCAGCAGGCAGGGATATAGCAATCAGCCCCAGCATTTT | CASRQGYSNQPQHF
TRBJ2-7 | many | TRBV28 | TRBD1 | TGTGCCAGCAGTTTTTGGACAGGGGGCCTGGTCAACGAGCAGTACTTC | CASSFWTGGLVNEQYF
TRBJ2-7 | . | TRBV7-6 | . | TGTGCCAGCAGCTTAAACCCCTCCTACGAGCAGTACTTC | CASSLNPSYEQYF
TRBJ1-5 | few | TRBV12-3/TRBV12-4 | TRBD1 | TGTGCCAGCAGCGGTAGGACAGGGGCTAAACAGCCCCAGCATTTT | CASSGRTGAKQPQHF
TRBJ2-7 | many | TRBV11-2 | . | TGTGCCAGCAGCCTGAGGTCGACAGACCCCTGGGAGCAGTACTTC | CASSLRSTDPWEQYF
TRBJ2-2 | many | TRBV28 | TRBD1 | TGTGCCAGCAGGGCCGGGACAGGGGAAACCGGGGAGCTGTTTTTT | CASRAGTGETGELFF
TRBJ1-1 | many | TRBV29-1 | . | TGCAGCGTTGAAGGAGCGGGAGAAGCTTTCTTT | CSVEGAGEAFF
TRBJ2-7 | few | TRBV10-1 | . | TGCGCCAGCAGTGAGTTTGGGAACTACGAGCAGTACTTC | CASSEFGNYEQYF
TRBJ2-1 | . | TRBV28 | . | TGTGCCAGCAGTTATCGGGGTGAGCAGTTCTTC | CASSYRGEQFF
TRBJ2-1 | . | TRBV28 | . | TGTGCCAGCAGGGTCGAGCTTGGGGACAATGAGCAGTTCTTC | CASRVELGDNEQFF
TRBJ1-5 | few | TRBV19 | . | TGTGCCAGTAGTATGGATAGGGCTCAGCCCCAGCATTTT | CASSMDRAQPQHF
TRBJ1-1 | many | TRBV28 | TRBD1 | TGTGCCAGCAGTTCCGGACAGGGCACTGAAGCTTTCTTT | CASSSGQGTEAFF
TRBJ1-2 | many | TRBV28 | . | TGTGCCAGCAGTTTACCCGTCCGACAGAGGAACTATGGCTACACCTTC | CASSLPVRQRNYGYTF
TRBJ2-3 | . | TRBV27 | TRBD2 | TGTGCCAGCAGTCCCCTTAGCGGGAGCGTCACAGATACGCAGTATTTT | CASSPLSGSVTDTQYF
TRBJ1-6 | . | TRBV6-1 | . | TGTGCCAGCAGTCCCTGGGGGGAAGGAAATTCACCCCTCCACTTT | CASSPWGEGNSPLHF
TRBJ2-7 | few | TRBV28 | . | TGTGCCAGCAGTCAGATCCCGAGCTCCTACGAGCAGTACTTC | CASSQIPSSYEQYF
TRBJ1-5 | many | TRBV7-8 | TRBD1 | TGTGCCAGCAGCTTAACACAGGGGTATCAGCCCCAGCATTTT | CASSLTQGYQPQHF
TRBJ1-4 | few | TRBV6-5 | . | TGTGCCAGCAGTTACGGGCATGAAAAACTGTTTTTT | CASSYGHEKLFF
TRBJ1-1 | many | TRBV29-1 | . | TGCAGCGTTGCTAGGTTTGAGGACACTGAAGCTTTCTTT | CSVARFEDTEAFF
TRBJ1-1 | many | TRBV19 | . | TGTGCCAGTAACACTCTCTTGCCTGGGAATTTGAACACTGAAGCTTTCTTT | CASNTLLPGNLNTEAFF
TRBJ2-1 | few | TRBV28 | TRBD1 | TGTGCCAGCAAACGGACAGGGGTCTATGAGCAGTTCTTC | CASKRTGVYEQFF
TRBJ1-2 | few | TRBV2 | TRBD1 | TGTGCCAGCAGCTTTGGCAGGGGGCGAAGCTATGGCTACACCTTC | CASSFGRGRSYGYTF
TRBJ2-1 | . | TRBV27 | . | TGTGCCAGCAGTTCGTCGTCCCATGAGCAGTTCTTC | CASSSSSHEQFF
TRBJ2-7 | few | TRBV27 | . | TGTGCCAGCAGTTTATCGGGGGTAGGCTACGAGCAGTACTTC | CASSLSGVGYEQYF
TRBJ2-7 | . | TRBV20-1 | . | TGCAGTGCTCGAGGGAAACCGGGCAAAGCCCACGAGCAGTACTTC | CSARGKPGKAHEQYF
TRBJ2-2 | many | TRBV28 | . | TGTGCCAGCAGTTTAACGAGCTGGGACACCGGGGAGCTGTTTTTT | CASSLTSWDTGELFF
TRBJ1-2 | many | TRBV28 | . | TGTGCCAGCAGACAAGGGGGTGGTAACTATGGCTACACCTTC | CASRQGGGNYGYTF
TRBJ2-7 | few | TRBV20-1 | TRBD2 | TGCAGTGCTAGAGATTTTACTAGCGGATACTACGAGCAGTACTTC | CSARDFTSGYYEQYF
TRBJ2-1 | . | TRBV5-1 | . | TGCGCCAGCAGCCCCATTTCCGGAGGACTCTACAATGAGCAGTTCTTC | CASSPISGGLYNEQFF
TRBJ2-7 | . | TRBV11-3 | . | TGTGCCAGCAGCTCCCGCCTCGACCGCGAGCAGTGCTTC | CASSSRLDREQCF
TRBJ2-6 | few | TRBV6-1 | . | TGTGCCAGCAGCCCCAAGAGATCCGGGGCCAACGTCCTGACTTTC | CASSPKRSGANVLTF
TRBJ2-7 | many | TRBV6-2/TRBV6-3 | . | TGTGCCAGCAGTTACTCCCCGGGACTGCAGTACGAGCAGTACTTC | CASSYSPGLQYEQYF
TRBJ1-1 | once | TRBV6-1 | . | TGTGCCAGCAGGGCCGAAGGGATCACTGAAGCTTTCTTT | CASRAEGITEAFF
TRBJ1-3 | . | TRBV7-8 | . | TGTGCCAGCAGCTTAGCATACGGGGGTGGAAACACCATATATTTT | CASSLAYGGGNTIYF
TRBJ1-1 | . | TRBV10-3 | . | TGTGCCACACAACGGGGGGGGGTGAACACTGAAGCTTTCTTT | CATQRGGVNTEAFF
TRBJ2-2 | once | TRBV4-2 | . | TGTGCCAGCAGCCCAAGAGGGTCACTCACCGGGGAGCTGTTTTTT | CASSPRGSLTGELFF
TRBJ1-4 | . | TRBV5-1 | . | TGCGCCAGCAGCTTGAACACAGCTTGGAAAGAAAAACTGTTTTTT | CASSLNTAWKEKLFF
TRBJ1-5 | many | TRBV27 | . | TGTGCCAGCAGTGTTAGGGGTTCGGATCAGCCCCAGCATTTT | CASSVRGSDQPQHF
TRBJ1-1 | . | TRBV9 | . | TGTGCCAGCAGCGTAGTGGGCGGGTACACTGAAGCTTTCTTT | CASSVVGGYTEAFF
TRBJ2-7 | . | TRBV5-1 | TRBD2 | TGCGCCAGCAGCCGGGGGACTAGCAGCTACGAGCAGTACTTC | CASSRGTSSYEQYF
TRBJ2-2 | few | TRBV2 | TRBD2 | TGTGCCAGCAGCCCTTCTAGCGGGAGGAGGACCGGGGAGCTGTTTTTT | CASSPSSGRRTGELFF
TRBJ2-3 | . | TRBV28 | . | TGTGCCAGCAGTTTCTCGGGAAAGGCCACAGATACGCAGTATTTT | CASSFSGKATDTQYF
TRBJ2-7 | . | TRBV20-1 | . | TGCAGTGCTAGAGCCACTCCGGCCCCCAGGAAGTACGAGCAGTACTTC | CSARATPAPRKYEQYF
TRBJ1-6 | . | TRBV19 | . | TGTGCCAGTAATCCCGGGACGATTAATTCACCCCTCCACTTT | CASNPGTINSPLHF
TRBJ2-5 | few | TRBV29-1 | . | TGCAGCGTTTGGATCCAAGAGACCCAGTACTTC | CSVWIQETQYF
TRBJ1-1 | many | TRBV15 | . | TGTGCCACCAGCAGACGAACACTCGGCACTGAAGCTTTCTTT | CATSRRTLGTEAFF